These 24 T cell receptor beta chains share one sample of origin, sequenced in a study of a mutant IDH1 vaccine in newly diagnosed glioma. No antigen has been identified for these receptors. Noted time point: week 35, safety follow-up. One vaccine dose held 300 ug of mutant IDH1 20-mer peptide and came with topical imiquimod. Repertoires were generated with immunoSEQ multiplex PCR, while TCRdb's copy carries only in-frame clones and drops some. The sample includes some 66,000 clones, 80% to 85% of them seen just once. Sequencing used PBMCs, obtained from a glioma patient whose treatment included an IDH1 peptide vaccine. The receptor set was obtained from a man under 40 with glioma.

The CDR3 nucleotides are TGTGCCAGCAGCTTGGAACCCACTAGGTTTGAGCAGTTCTTC. Encoded protein: CASSLEPTRFEQFF. The chain is built from TRBV7-7 and TRBJ2-1; weak D call: TRBD2 (5 bases). CDR3 length equals 14 residues. Germline V lookup: CDR1 SSHAT, CDR2 FNYEAQ (reference sequence). V lost 3 bases to trimming and J lost 9 bases, with 15 bases between them.

V gene TRBV6-1 combines with J gene TRBJ2-5; D may match TRBD1 or TRBD2 (5 bases each). V gave up 4 bases and J gave up 0 bases, with 9 bases separating them. This CDR3 has 14 residues. Germline loops: CDR1 MNHNS, CDR2 SASEGT. The CDR3 protein is CASSVPGHQETQYF. In DNA, the CDR3 is TGTGCCAGCAGTGTGCCGGGACACCAAGAGACCCAGTACTTC.

The chain links TRBV19 to TRBJ2-5; a possible D gene is TRBD1 (6 bases). From germline, CDR1 is LNHDA and CDR2 SQIVND (reference sequence). CDR3 length: 16 residues. V lost 7 bases and J lost 0, with 18 bases in between. The CDR3 here is CASTPRGDTYQETQYF. CDR3 DNA sequence: TGTGCCAGTACCCCAAGAGGGGACACGTACCAAGAGACCCAGTACTTC.

The genes are TRBV5-6 and TRBJ1-4; D is uncertain. Germline-derived CDR1 and CDR2 are SGHDT and YYEEEE. The CDR3 length is 13 residues. The ends were cut back, 0 bases at V and 5 bases at J, with 5 bases in the middle. The CDR3: CASSLVENEKLFF. The DNA for the CDR3 is TGTGCCAGCAGCTTGGTGGAGAATGAAAAACTGTTTTTT. The whole variable domain, filled in from reference TRBV5-6 and TRBJ1-4, reads DAGVTQSPTHLIKTRGQQVTLRCSPKSGHDTVSWYQQALGQGPQFIFQYYEEEERQRGNFPDRFSGHQFPNYSSELNVNALLLGDSALYLCASSLVENEKLFFGSGTQLSVL.

The chain joins TRBV9 to TRBJ2-1; D not certain. V lost 0 bases and J 0 bases, leaving 10 bases between the germline ends. From germline, CDR1 is SGDLS and CDR2 YYNGEE. The CDR3 length is 16 residues. The CDR3 coding sequence is TGTGCCAGCAGCGTAGCCTCAGCGAGCTCCTACAATGAGCAGTTCTTC. Translation: CASSVASASSYNEQFF.

The chain is built from TRBV2 and TRBJ2-7, with D unresolved. Between the trimmed V and J ends, which lost 4 bases and 6 bases, there was a span of 7 bases. CDR3 length: 11 residues. The V gene's germline CDR1 is SNHLY and CDR2 FYNNEI. CDR3 residues: CASSAAAEQYF. CDR3 DNA: TGTGCCAGCAGTGCCGCAGCCGAGCAGTACTTC.

The chain links TRBV5-5 to TRBJ2-2, with D maybe TRBD2 (5 bases). The CDR3 runs to 14 residues. V was cut by 2 bases and J by 1 base, with 6 bases left in between. Germline lookup yields CDR1 SGHKS and CDR2 YYEKEE (reference sequence). The CDR3 loop reads CASSFEGNTGELFF. The CDR3 DNA follows: TGTGCCAGCAGCTTTGAGGGGAACACCGGGGAGCTGTTTTTT.

This clone is a singleton in its sample. This chain joins TRBV14 and TRBJ2-7; D remains ambiguous. The V end was cut by 0 bases, the J end by 5 bases, with 8 bases between. The CDR3 runs to 13 residues. Germline-derived CDR1 and CDR2 are SGHDN and FVKESK. DNA for the CDR3: TGTGCCAGCAGCCAAGATGTAACTGACGAGCAGTACTTC. Translation gives CASSQDVTDEQYF.

The V call is TRBV5-1, the J call TRBJ2-2; TRBD2 agrees at 13 bases. The CDR3 sequence is 15 residues long. Trimming cost V 3 bases and J 6 bases; bases outside gene matches: 2. Germline assignment: CDR1 SGHRS and CDR2 YFSETQ. CDR3 amino acids: CASSSTSGGSGELFF. The CDR3 nucleotides are TGCGCCAGCAGCTCGACTAGCGGGGGGTCCGGGGAGCTGTTTTTT.

This clone was found a few times. The genes are TRBV5-3 and TRBJ1-3; a possible D gene is TRBD1 (5 bases). TRBV5-3 is marked as an open reading frame, function uncertain. The CDR3 has 18 residues. V lost 3 bases to trimming and J lost 8 bases, with 27 bases between them. CDR3 nucleotide sequence: TGTGCCAGAAGCTCAGGACACCTAACGAGCTTCCCGGCGGACACCATATATTTT. It yields the protein CARSSGHLTSFPADTIYF.

The chain uses TRBV6-1 and TRBJ2-1; 8 bases are a match to TRBD2. Trimming removed 4 bases from V and 4 bases from J; junction bases left unmatched: 9. This CDR3 has 16 amino acids. Germline values: CDR1 MNHNS, CDR2 SASEGT. Written as DNA, the CDR3 is TGTGCCAGCAGTGGGGGAAGCGGGGGTTCTTACAATGAGCAGTTCTTC. Its translation: CASSGGSGGSYNEQFF.

The gene calls are TRBV5-1 and TRBJ2-3; TRBD1 agrees at 7 bases. V lost 4 bases, J lost 2 bases, and 4 bases stayed unmatched. The CDR3 is 14 residues long. Germline V gene data show CDR1 as SGHRS and CDR2 as YFSETQ. For the CDR3, the DNA is TGCGCCAGCAGCAAGGGACAGTACACAGATACGCAGTATTTT. It specifies CASSKGQYTDTQYF.

This chain connects TRBV9 to TRBJ1-3, with unresolved D. The CDR3 extends over 13 amino acids. Per the germline V gene, CDR1 is SGDLS and CDR2 is YYNGEE. The germline V and J ends were trimmed by 3 bases and 0 bases, with 4 bases remaining between them. CDR3 coding DNA: TGTGCCAGCAGCGGGAGCTCTGGAAACACCATATATTTT. It encodes CASSGSSGNTIYF.

This clone came up a few times. J is TRBJ1-5 and V is TRBV10-2, with D unclear. The CDR3 covers 13 residues. Germline assignment: CDR1 WSHSY and CDR2 SAAADI. Trimming pared 2 bases from V and 4 bases from J, leaving 6 bases between. DNA for the CDR3: TGCGCCAGCAGTGAGGCGGAGAATCAGCCCCAGCATTTT. Amino acids: CASSEAENQPQHF.

The V and J genes are TRBV5-6 and TRBJ2-7, with 7 bases identical to TRBD1. CDR3 size: 13 residues. From germline, CDR1 is SGHDT and CDR2 YYEEEE. V lost 0 bases, J lost 3 bases, and 0 bases stayed unmatched. CDR3 DNA: TGTGCCAGCAGCTTGGACAGGGGCTACGAGCAGTACTTC. Protein: CASSLDRGYEQYF.

V and J are TRBV27 and TRBJ2-3; maybe TRBD1 (5 bases). The germline CDR1 and CDR2 sequences are MNHEY and SMNVEV (reference sequence). V dropped 3 bases and J dropped 3 bases, with 13 bases sitting between them. The CDR3 has 15 residues. Here the CDR3 DNA reads TGTGCCAGCAGTTTTACACAGACAGAGACAGATACGCAGTATTTT. Translated, it gives CASSFTQTETDTQYF.

This chain connects TRBV18 to TRBJ2-5; D is perhaps TRBD1 (6 bases). Germline V lookup: CDR1 KGHSH, CDR2 LQKENI. V was pared by 2 bases and J by 5 bases, with 9 bases between. CDR3 length: 13 residues. CDR3 protein: CASSPGQGETQYF. DNA for the CDR3: TGTGCCAGCTCACCAGGGCAGGGGGAGACCCAGTACTTC.

This clone was counted a single time. This chain uses TRBV6-1 with TRBJ1-5; D not certain. V shed 1 base and J shed 6 bases, with 4 bases lying between them. This CDR3 has 12 residues. The germline V gene encodes CDR1 MNHNS and CDR2 SASEGT. The CDR3 reads CASSEEIQPQHF. The CDR3, as DNA: TGTGCCAGCAGTGAAGAAATTCAGCCCCAGCATTTT.

This sequence joins TRBV15 and TRBJ1-4; D is ambiguous. V was cut by 1 base and J by 4 bases, with 10 bases left in between. The CDR3 is made up of 15 amino acids. Germline CDR1 and CDR2: LNHNV and YYDKDF (reference sequence). The CDR3 protein is CATSRAKEFNEKLFF. CDR3 coding DNA: TGTGCCACCAGCAGAGCTAAGGAGTTTAATGAAAAACTGTTTTTT. Full variable domain (outside the CDR3, taken from reference TRBV15 and TRBJ1-4): DAMVIQNPRYQVTQFGKPVTLSCSQTLNHNVMYWYQQKSSQAPKLLFHYYDKDFNNEADTPDNFQSRRPNTSFCFLDIRSPGLGDTAMYLCATSRAKEFNEKLFFGSGTQLSVL.

This chain links TRBV5-1 with TRBJ2-7, with 9 bases fitting TRBD1. Germline assignment: CDR1 SGHRS and CDR2 YFSETQ. V lost 5 bases, J lost 2 bases, and 8 bases stayed unmatched. This CDR3 has 15 amino acids. The CDR3 DNA follows: TGCGCCAGCAGGCAACAGGGGGCTCTAGCCTACGAGCAGTACTTC. Encoded protein: CASRQQGALAYEQYF. Supplemented by reference TRBV5-1 and TRBJ2-7, the full variable domain reads KAGVTQTPRYLIKTRGQQVTLSCSPISGHRSVSWYQQTPGQGLQFLFEYFSETQRNKGNFPGRFSGRQFSNSRSEMNVSTLELGDSALYLCASRQQGALAYEQYFGPGTRLTVT.

In DNA, the CDR3 is TGTGCTAGTGCCCGACCCCACAGCAGGGCAACTAATGAAAAACTGTTTTTT. Translation: CASARPHSRATNEKLFF. The genes are TRBV12-5 and TRBJ1-4; possible D gene TRBD1, 5 bases. V gave up 7 bases and J gave up 0 bases, with 18 bases separating them. Germline V gives CDR1 LGHNT, CDR2 FRNRAP. This CDR3 spans 17 amino acids.

Here the CDR3 reads CASSFQGRGNQPQHF. In DNA form, the CDR3 reads TGTGCCAGTAGTTTCCAGGGTCGGGGCAATCAGCCCCAGCATTTT. V is TRBV19 and J is TRBJ1-5, with a tentative D call TRBD1 (5 bases). Between the trimmed V and J ends, which lost 5 bases and 2 bases, there was a span of 13 bases. CDR3 length equals 15 residues. Germline V gene sequence: CDR1 LNHDA, CDR2 SQIVND (reference sequence).

The chain joins TRBV7-2 to TRBJ2-7; D is possibly TRBD1 (5 bases). Looked up from germline, CDR1 is SGHTA and CDR2 is FQGNSA. The CDR3 runs 14 residues. Between the trimmed V and J ends, which lost 5 bases and 0 bases, there was a span of 11 bases. The CDR3 spells CASSKTVPSYEQYF. CDR3 DNA sequence: TGTGCCAGCAGCAAGACAGTTCCCTCCTACGAGCAGTACTTC.

This chain connects TRBV5-6 to TRBJ1-4, with 9 positions matching TRBD1. Germline CDR1 reads SGHDT; CDR2 reads YYEEEE. CDR3 length: 15 amino acids. V shed 4 bases and J 5 bases; nucleotides not matched to a gene: 6. Written as DNA, the CDR3 is TGTGCCAGCAGCCCTGGGGACAGGGCAAATGAAAAACTGTTTTTT. The encoded protein is CASSPGDRANEKLFF.